By sample share, the clone carrying this T cell receptor (beta chain) is medium-sized. These data are taken from a study of T-cell reconstitution after alpha-beta-depleted transplantation in children. Preparation of the TCRbeta library was carried out with unique molecular identifiers. TCRdb re-called the PCR reads through MiXCR, storing one row per CDR3 protein. Among more than 3,500 distinct CDR3 sequences, around 11% were seen once, and the ten largest hold about 31%. Germline values: CDR1 SEHNR, CDR2 FQNEAQ (reference sequence). This CDR3 has 11 residues. The junction had 2 bases not matched to a gene; V was cut back by 11 bases and J by 4 bases.

The chain has TRBV7-9 and TRBJ2-1; 7 bases are a match to TRBD1. The material sequenced was PBMCs, mostly from graft donor cells, taken 60 days after TCRalphabeta/CD19-depleted stem cell transplant. The TCR was taken from a male patient aged 2 to 9 who had a stem cell transplant for acute lymphoblastic leukemia, so the T cells may come from the graft donor. This CDR3 is CAGDRYNEQFF. CDR3 coding DNA: TGTGCCGGGGACAGATACAATGAGCAGTTCTTC.